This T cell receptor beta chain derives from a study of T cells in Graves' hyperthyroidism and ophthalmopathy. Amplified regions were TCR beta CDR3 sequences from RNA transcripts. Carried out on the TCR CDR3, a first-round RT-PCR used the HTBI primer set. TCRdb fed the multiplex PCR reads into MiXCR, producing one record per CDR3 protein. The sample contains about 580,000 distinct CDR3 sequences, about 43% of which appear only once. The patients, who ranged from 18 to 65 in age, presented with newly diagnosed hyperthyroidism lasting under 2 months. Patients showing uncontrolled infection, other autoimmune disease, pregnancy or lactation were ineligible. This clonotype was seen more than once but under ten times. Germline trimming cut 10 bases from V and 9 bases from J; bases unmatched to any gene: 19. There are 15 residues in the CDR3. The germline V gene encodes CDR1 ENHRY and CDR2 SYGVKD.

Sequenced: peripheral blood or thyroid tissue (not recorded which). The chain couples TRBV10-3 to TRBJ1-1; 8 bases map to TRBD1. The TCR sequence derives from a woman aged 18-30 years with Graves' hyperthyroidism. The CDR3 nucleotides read TGTGCCAGCAACTCCGAGACAGGGGCGATTCCCCAAGCTTTCTTT. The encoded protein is CASNSETGAIPQAFF.